Listed here are 27 T cell receptor beta chains from one sample, sequenced in a study of T cells in Graves' hyperthyroidism and ophthalmopathy. Authors of the study amplified TCR beta CDR3 regions from RNA transcripts. HTBI primers were employed in a first-round RT-PCR of the TCR CDR3. TCRdb itself ran the multiplex PCR reads through MiXCR, one entry per CDR3 protein. In the table there are hundreds of thousands of distinct CDR3 sequences, approximately 24% of which are singletons. Sequencing used blood. These receptor sequences come from a woman under 40 with Graves' ophthalmopathy.

The sample holds many counts of this clonotype. V is TRBV4-3 and J is TRBJ1-1; 7 positions agree with TRBD1. V trimming: 1 base; J trimming: 0 bases; junction bases outside the gene matches: 5. CDR3 size: 16 residues. Germline V gives CDR1 LGHNA, CDR2 YSLEER. This CDR3 is CASSQGDRNMNTEAFF. The CDR3, as DNA: TGCGCCAGCAGCCAAGGGGACAGAAACATGAACACTGAAGCTTTCTTT.

The rearrangement links TRBV20-1 to TRBJ2-7; 8 bases align to TRBD1. Germline CDR1 DFQATT, CDR2 SNEGSKA (reference sequence). This CDR3 is built from 13 residues. J was trimmed by 4 bases and V by 7 bases; bases with no gene match: 9. The DNA of the CDR3 is TGCAGTGTTGGGACAGGCGATATGTACGAGCAGTACTTC. As protein: CSVGTGDMYEQYF.

The V and J genes are TRBV20-1 and TRBJ1-6; maybe TRBD1 (5 bases). Trimming removed 5 bases at V and 7 bases at J, with 15 bases between. CDR3 size: 14 residues. The germline CDR1 and CDR2 sequences are DFQATT and SNEGSKA (reference sequence). The CDR3: CSAGDGYSNSPLHF. The CDR3 DNA is TGCAGTGCTGGGGACGGCTATTCCAATTCACCCCTCCACTTT.

This clonotype was found many times. The chain couples TRBV24-1 to TRBJ1-5; possibly TRBD1 for D (6 bases). This CDR3 comprises 12 residues. The germline V and J ends were trimmed by 6 bases and 4 bases, with 6 bases remaining between them. Looked up from germline, CDR1 is KGHDR and CDR2 is SFDVKD. The CDR3 reads CATSQGNQPQHF. The CDR3 nucleotides read TGTGCCACCAGTCAGGGGAATCAGCCCCAGCATTTT.

This chain uses TRBV10-3 with TRBJ2-7; D is possibly TRBD1 (6 bases). The V and J ends lost 7 bases and 0 bases respectively, with 10 bases between them. The CDR3 has 13 amino acids. Germline values: CDR1 ENHRY, CDR2 SYGVKD. CDR3 loop: CAITDRSSYEQYF. In nucleotides, the CDR3 is TGTGCCATCACCGACAGGAGCTCCTACGAGCAGTACTTC.

This clonotype has a count of ten or more. The rearrangement uses TRBV28 and TRBJ2-5; the D gene could be TRBD1 or TRBD2 (5 bases each). Trimming removed 11 bases from V and 5 bases from J, with 18 bases in between. The CDR3 spans 13 residues. The germline V gene encodes CDR1 MDHEN and CDR2 SYDVKM. As DNA, the CDR3 is TGTGCCTGCCTTAAGAGGGGATTCGAGACCCAGTACTTC. Protein: CACLKRGFETQYF.

This clonotype appeared many times. The J gene is TRBJ1-1, the V gene TRBV7-2; perhaps TRBD1 as D (6 bases). V dropped 6 bases and J dropped 5 bases, with 13 bases sitting between them. Germline assignment: CDR1 SGHTA and CDR2 FQGNSA. The CDR3 is made up of 13 amino acids. The CDR3 sequence: CASRREGGTEAFF. CDR3 nucleotides: TGTGCCAGCAGACGGGAAGGGGGGACTGAAGCTTTCTTT.

This clonotype has only a few counts. The chain combines TRBV18 with TRBJ1-2; 9 bases are a match to TRBD1. In germline, CDR1 is KGHSH, CDR2 LQKENI. This CDR3 is 16 amino acids long. V dropped 2 bases and J dropped 0; count of bases not matched to a gene: 4. CDR3 sequence (DNA): TGTGCCAGCTCACCAGTACAGGGGGCAACTAACTATGGCTACACCTTC. Translated: CASSPVQGATNYGYTF. Full variable domain (remainder filled in from reference TRBV18 and TRBJ1-2): NAGVMQNPRHLVRRRGQEARLRCSPMKGHSHVYWYRQLPEEGLKFMVYLQKENIIDESGMPKERFSAEFPKEGPSILRIQQVVRGDSAAYFCASSPVQGATNYGYTFGSGTRLTVV.

This clonotype has a count of ten or more. CDR3 coding DNA: TGTGCCAGTAGTGCCGGACGTACAGGAGAGACCCAGTACTTC. Its protein is CASSAGRTGETQYF. The chain has TRBV19 and TRBJ2-5, with a tentative D call TRBD1 (5 bases). The CDR3 extends over 14 amino acids. With 5 bases removed from V and 4 bases from J, the gap between germline ends came to 14 bases. Germline V gene sequence: CDR1 LNHDA, CDR2 SQIVND (reference sequence). The full variable domain, in which reference TRBV19 and TRBJ2-5 provide the parts outside the CDR3, is DGGITQSPKYLFRKEGQNVTLSCEQNLNHDAMYWYRQDPGQGLRLIYYSQIVNDFQKGDIAEGYSVSREKKESFPLTVTSAQKNPTAFYLCASSAGRTGETQYFGPGTRLLVL.

On this clonotype: It is likely a read error, because the conserved phenylalanine at the end of the CDR3 is missing. V is TRBV6-1 and J is TRBJ2-6, with D possibly TRBD1 on 5 matching bases. The ends were cut back, 7 bases at V and 2 bases at J, with 12 bases in the middle. Germline assignment: CDR1 MNHNS and CDR2 SASEGT. The CDR3 totals 15 residues. CDR3 loop: CASMVGRAGANVLTL. The CDR3 DNA sequence: TGTGCCAGCATGGTGGGCAGGGCTGGGGCCAACGTCCTGACTCTC.

This clonotype appeared many times. This chain connects TRBV12-3 or TRBV12-4 to TRBJ1-2, with 8 bases identical to TRBD1. This CDR3 comprises 13 residues. V lost 2 bases to trimming and J lost 4 bases; unmatched junction nucleotides: 0. CDR3 coding DNA: TGTGCCAGCAGTTTACAGGGGGCCTATGGCTACACCTTC. As protein: CASSLQGAYGYTF.

The chain employs TRBV10-1 and TRBJ1-5, with a weak D call TRBD1 (6 bases). Trimming pared 9 bases from V and 2 bases from J, leaving 14 bases between. There are 14 residues in the CDR3. Germline CDR1 and CDR2: WNHNN and SYGVQD (reference sequence). CDR3 protein: CARATGTGNQPQHF. The CDR3 region has the DNA TGCGCCAGGGCAACAGGGACGGGCAATCAGCCCCAGCATTTT.

The chain links TRBV2 to TRBJ2-5, with 7 bases fitting TRBD2. V was clipped by 6 bases and J by 0 bases; unmatched bases: 10. Germline V lookup: CDR1 SNHLY, CDR2 FYNNEI. There are 16 residues in the CDR3. The CDR3, as DNA: TGTGCCAGCAGGGATATAGCGGGTTTCGACCAAGAGACCCAGTACTTC. Amino acids: CASRDIAGFDQETQYF. Drawing the rest from reference TRBV2 and TRBJ2-5, the complete variable domain is EPEVTQTPSHQVTQMGQEVILRCVPISNHLYFYWYRQILGQKVEFLVSFYNNEISEKSEIFDDQFSVERPDGSNFTLKIRSTKLEDSAMYFCASRDIAGFDQETQYFGPGTRLLVL.

For this clonotype: A much larger clonotype is one base distant, so this may be a read error. The chain has TRBV7-9 and TRBJ1-2; perhaps TRBD1 as D (5 bases). The CDR3 loop spans 11 amino acids. The germline V gene has CDR1 SEHNR and CDR2 FQNEAQ (reference sequence). The chain's CDR3 is CVSFGTDGYTF. The CDR3 DNA sequence: TGTGTCAGCTTCGGGACGGATGGCTACACCTTC.

As for this clonotype: Possible read error: a much larger clone is one base away. Likely a read error: the CDR3 ends without its conserved phenylalanine or tryptophan. This chain links TRBV6-1 with TRBJ1-5; TRBD1 matches at 7 bases. The CDR3 is 17 residues long. Looked up from germline, CDR1 is MNHNS and CDR2 is SASEGT. V shed 4 bases and J 0 bases; nucleotides not matched to a gene: 9. CDR3 DNA: TGTGCCAGCAGTGCACGGGACAGCGCTTATAGCAATCAGCCCCAGCATGTT. Amino acids: CASSARDSAYSNQPQHV.

This clonotype was detected ten times or more. The V and J genes are TRBV12-3 or TRBV12-4 and TRBJ1-2, with a possible D match to TRBD1 (6 bases). V was cut by 9 bases and J by 4 bases, with 15 bases left in between. This CDR3 is built from 13 residues. CDR3 coding DNA: TGTGCCAGTAGGGGGGGGACGGGCTATGGCTACACCTTC. This translates into CASRGGTGYGYTF.

This clonotype was detected ten times or more. The rearrangement links TRBV6-5 to TRBJ1-4; TRBD1 matches at 8 bases. Germline loops: CDR1 MNHEY, CDR2 SVGAGI. The V segment lost 0 bases and the J segment 8 bases; nucleotides outside the gene matches: 8. CDR3 length equals 16 residues. The CDR3 loop is CASSYSGTGVTEKLFF. CDR3 sequence (DNA): TGTGCCAGCAGTTACTCCGGGACAGGTGTAACAGAAAAACTGTTTTTT.

This clonotype was counted once. V and J are TRBV20-1 and TRBJ2-7; D remains ambiguous. Per the germline V gene, CDR1 is DFQATT and CDR2 is SNEGSKA (reference sequence). The V end lost 0 bases, the J end lost 5 bases, and 20 bases lay between the germline ends. The CDR3 sequence is 16 residues long. The CDR3 loop is CSARDPSGPPLNEQYF. CDR3 bases: TGCAGTGCTAGAGATCCGTCGGGCCCCCCCCTAAACGAGCAGTACTTC.

This clonotype was seen more than once but under ten times. The chain uses TRBV3-1 and TRBJ1-3, with TRBD1 matching over 8 bases. The CDR3 extends over 17 amino acids. With V trimmed by 0 bases and J by 4 bases, 8 bases remained unmatched. The V gene's germline CDR1 is LGHDT and CDR2 YNNKEL (reference sequence). The CDR3 spells CASSQDETGGEGNTIYF. As DNA, the CDR3 is TGTGCCAGCAGCCAAGATGAAACAGGGGGGGAAGGAAACACCATATATTTT.

This clonotype was recorded at least ten times. The chain has TRBV10-3 and TRBJ2-7; 10 bases fit TRBD2. CDR1 is ENHRY and CDR2 is SYGVKD in the germline V gene. After removal of 10 bases from V and 5 bases from J, the junction contained 11 bases not matched to a gene. The CDR3 consists of 14 residues. The CDR3 sequence is CATTSGTSANEQYF. CDR3 bases: TGTGCCACCACCTCCGGGACTAGCGCGAACGAGCAGTACTTC.

This clonotype was seen repeatedly, ten times or more. V gene TRBV28 combines with J gene TRBJ2-4, with TRBD1 identical over 7 bases. The CDR3 covers 15 residues. The J segment lost 5 bases and the V segment lost 7 bases, leaving 11 bases of the junction unmatched. Germline V gene sequence: CDR1 MDHEN, CDR2 SYDVKM. The CDR3 here is CASTLQTGFENIQYF. Here the CDR3 DNA reads TGTGCCAGCACCCTACAGACAGGGTTTGAAAACATTCAGTACTTC.

This clonotype was seen ten or more times. This chain connects TRBV19 to TRBJ1-1; TRBD1 aligns across 9 bases. CDR3 length: 14 residues. Looked up from germline, CDR1 is LNHDA and CDR2 is SQIVND (reference sequence). After removal of 9 bases from V and 2 bases from J, the junction contained 7 bases not matched to a gene. CDR3 region: CASSPGQGNTEAFF. The CDR3 coding sequence is TGTGCCAGCAGTCCGGGACAGGGAAACACTGAAGCTTTCTTT.

The sample holds one count of this clonotype. A much larger clone is a single base away; this may be a read error. The chain employs TRBV29-1 and TRBJ1-2; perhaps TRBD1 as D (6 bases). Germline V CDR1 and CDR2: SQVTM, ANQGSEA. V was pared by 6 bases and J by 3 bases, with 14 bases between. The CDR3 totals 13 residues. The CDR3 here is CSVTVGGDYGYTF. The CDR3 nucleotides read TGCAGCGTCACCGTTGGGGGCGACTATGGCTACACCTTC.

In this sample, this clonotype turned up many times. V is TRBV7-9 and J is TRBJ1-1; D unclear. V was cut by 8 bases and J by 1 base, with 11 bases left in between. CDR3 length: 13 residues. Germline CDR1 and CDR2: SEHNR and FQNEAQ (reference sequence). CDR3 sequence: CASADFRNTEAFF. DNA of the CDR3: TGTGCCAGCGCAGACTTTCGGAACACTGAAGCTTTCTTT.

In this sample, this clonotype turned up many times. This rearrangement joins TRBV24-1 to TRBJ1-5, with TRBD1 matching over 7 bases. Germline-derived CDR1 and CDR2 are KGHDR and SFDVKD. This CDR3 is built from 13 residues. The V gene end was trimmed by 9 bases and the J gene end by 5 bases; junction bases not matched to a gene: 6. CDR3 coding DNA: TGTGCCACCCAGGGGGGGTGGTATCAGCCCCAGCATTTT. The encoded protein is CATQGGWYQPQHF.

CDR3: CASRASWAYEQYF. DNA of the CDR3: TGTGCCAGCAGGGCCAGCTGGGCCTACGAGCAGTACTTC. The rearrangement joins TRBV27 to TRBJ2-7, with D hard to call. V shed 6 bases and J shed 2 bases, with 11 bases lying between them. The CDR3 length is 13 residues. Germline CDR1 is MNHEY and CDR2 is SMNVEV (reference sequence).

This clonotype was seen ten or more times. This chain connects TRBV29-1 to TRBJ2-4, with 10 positions matching TRBD2. J was trimmed by 7 bases and V by 3 bases; bases with no gene match: 9. The V gene's germline CDR1 is SQVTM and CDR2 ANQGSEA. The length of the CDR3 is 15 residues. The CDR3 DNA sequence: TGCAGCGTTGAGCAGAATTCGGGACTAGCGAACATTCAGTACTTC. Protein: CSVEQNSGLANIQYF.